This T cell receptor beta chain was profiled in a study of blood T cell repertoires in COVID-19. At the level of the study: From T cells, B-cell-depleted T cells, or PBMCs came the material, which was cDNA or gDNA.

CDR3 length: 13 residues. Germline values: CDR1 SGHDT, CDR2 YYEEEE. V gave up 0 bases and J gave up 7 bases, with 11 bases separating them. Assay: immunoSEQ multiplex PCR; the TCRdb copy retains only in-frame clones and omits some. The sample shows about 180,000 clones, roughly 88% of them seen only once. The sequence was collected from a woman in her thirties or forties with COVID-19, enrolled during active disease. The chain joins TRBV5-6 to TRBJ2-7; TRBD1 is a possible D gene (5 bases). Sequenced sample: peripheral blood. CDR3 sequence reads: CASSLAGFGEQYF. The CDR3 nucleotides read TGTGCCAGCAGCTTGGCAGGGTTTGGGGAGCAGTACTTC.